Below, one T cell receptor beta chain is given with its context. Its antigen is currently unknown. Germline CDR1 SGDLS, CDR2 YYNGEE. Between the trimmed V and J ends, which lost 1 base and 6 bases, there was a span of 13 bases. CDR3 length: 14 amino acids. An input of roughly 0.45 to 1 ug of RNA was subjected to reverse transcription using random hexamers. The method of amplification for TCR beta CDR3 was immunoSEQ multiplex PCR, covering 54 Vbeta and 13 Jbeta. TCRdb used MiXCR to reprocess the immunoSEQ multiplex PCR reads, holding one entry per CDR3 protein. The table includes about 150,000 distinct CDR3 sequences, approximately 93% detected once. These data belong to a study of CD8 T cells in Susac syndrome. CD8+ and CD4+ T cells from blood underwent TCR beta sequencing. Negative isolation yielded the CD8+ and CD4+ T cells, while FACS enriched the TEMRA cells. Notes on the study in general: It was acknowledged in the study that the number of individuals who were included in its TCR sequencing and HLA analysis was relatively small.

This clonotype was sampled from a human donor with multiple sclerosis. The genes are TRBV9 and TRBJ1-2; D possibly corresponds to TRBD1 (5 bases). The sample consisted of CD4+ T cells from PBMCs. The CDR3 spells CASSVTTGPHGYTF. The DNA for the CDR3 is TGTGCCAGCAGCGTAACTACAGGTCCCCATGGCTACACCTTC.